This T cell receptor beta chain came from a study of PD-1 blockade in classical Hodgkin lymphoma. With no exception, relapse followed autologous stem cell transplantation in all patients, and brentuximab vedotin exposure varied. Some clones are missing from TCRdb's copy, which holds only in-frame ones; the method was immunoSEQ multiplex PCR. The data hold about 13,000 clones, with over 80% observed a single time. Of note for this clone: Antigen: not known.

The CDR3 is 22 residues long. Germline V gene sequence: CDR1 SGDLS, CDR2 YYNGEE. V was pared by 4 bases and J by 0 bases, with 20 bases of the junction left unmatched. Broader study findings: What caused the repertoire differences, perhaps disease activity or prior therapy, remains undefined. By C4D1 there was a significant rise in CD4+ TCR diversity but not in CD8+ TCR diversity. Reports indicated that newly diagnosed patients had lower baseline TCR diversity than healthy donors did. Complete responders entered with baseline diversity on par with newly diagnosed patients, the results showed.

This chain joins TRBV9 and TRBJ2-1; 12 nucleotides align to TRBD2. The sample consisted of peripheral blood mononuclear cells (PBMCs), taken at baseline. The sequence derives from a human donor with classical Hodgkin lymphoma. In DNA, the CDR3 is TGTGCCAGCAGCTTTTACGACAGGCCCGGGACTAGCGGGCAGAGCTCCTACAATGAGCAGTTCTTC. Its translation is CASSFYDRPGTSGQSSYNEQFF.